This TCR beta chain was profiled in a study of blood T cells in healthy people across ages. With a J-beta primer mix and a sample-barcoded 5' primer, a second PCR ran about 6 to 11 cycles. One entry per CDR3 protein, called by TCRdb with MiXCR from the 5' RACE reads. The sample shows approximately 820,000 distinct CDR3 sequences, about 42% of them seen only once. J gave up 3 bases and V 3 bases, and 6 bases lay outside the gene matches. The CDR3 runs 17 residues. This clonotype came up many times. The chain carries TRBV12-3 or TRBV12-4 and TRBJ2-1, with 12 bases aligning to TRBD2. The source material was blood. This receptor was identified in a man in his 60s in good health. The CDR3 DNA is TGTGCCAGCAGTTTCATCGGGACTAGCGGGTTCTACAATGAGCAGTTCTTC. Its protein is CASSFIGTSGFYNEQFF.